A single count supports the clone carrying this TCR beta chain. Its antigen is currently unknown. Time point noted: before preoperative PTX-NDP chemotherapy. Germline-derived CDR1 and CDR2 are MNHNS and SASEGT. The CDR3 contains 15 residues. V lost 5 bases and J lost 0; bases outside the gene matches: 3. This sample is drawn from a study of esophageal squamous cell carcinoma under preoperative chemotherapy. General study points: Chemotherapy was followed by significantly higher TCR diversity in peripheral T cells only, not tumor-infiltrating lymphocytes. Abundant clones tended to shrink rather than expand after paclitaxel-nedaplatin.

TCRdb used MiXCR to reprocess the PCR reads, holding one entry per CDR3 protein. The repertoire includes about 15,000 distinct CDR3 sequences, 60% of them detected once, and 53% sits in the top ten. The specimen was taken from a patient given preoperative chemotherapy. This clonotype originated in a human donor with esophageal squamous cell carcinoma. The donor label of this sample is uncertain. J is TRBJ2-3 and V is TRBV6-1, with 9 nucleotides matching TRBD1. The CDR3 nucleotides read TGTGCCAGCAGTCAAGACAGGGGGAGCACAGATACGCAGTATTTT. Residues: CASSQDRGSTDTQYF.